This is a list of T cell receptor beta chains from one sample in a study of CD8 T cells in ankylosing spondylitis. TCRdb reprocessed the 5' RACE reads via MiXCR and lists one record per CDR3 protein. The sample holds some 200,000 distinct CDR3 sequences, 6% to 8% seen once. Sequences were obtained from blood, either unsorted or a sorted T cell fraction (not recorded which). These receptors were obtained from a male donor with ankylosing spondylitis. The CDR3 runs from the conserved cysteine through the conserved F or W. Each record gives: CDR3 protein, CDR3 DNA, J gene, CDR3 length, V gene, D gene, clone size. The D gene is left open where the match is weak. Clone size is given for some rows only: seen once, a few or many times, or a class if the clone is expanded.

CSARGILEAYEQYF TGCAGTGCTAGAGGGATACTAGAGGCCTACGAGCAGTACTTC TRBJ2-7 14 TRBV20-1 . few
CASSLLLRGRYNEQFF TGTGCCAGCAGTTTGCTTCTCCGGGGCCGCTACAATGAGCAGTTCTTC TRBJ2-1 16 TRBV28 . .
CASSQDVSGAEKLFF TGTGCCAGCAGCCAAGATGTCTCAGGGGCTGAAAAACTGTTTTTT TRBJ1-4 15 TRBV3-1 . .
CASSTRTGRNTEAFF TGTGCCAGCAGCACGCGGACAGGGAGGAACACTGAAGCTTTCTTT TRBJ1-1 15 TRBV7-9 TRBD1 many
CASSVSRDYSNQPQHF TGTGCCAGCAGTGTTTCCCGTGATTATAGCAATCAGCCCCAGCATTTT TRBJ1-5 16 TRBV2 . many
CASSNRGDEQYF TGTGCCAGCAGCAACAGGGGTGACGAGCAGTACTTC TRBJ2-7 12 TRBV7-2 TRBD1 few
CASRPPRQGRFTEAFF TGTGCCAGCAGGCCTCCGAGACAGGGGAGGTTCACTGAAGCTTTCTTT TRBJ1-1 16 TRBV28 TRBD1 many
CASSYSTGKRTYEQYF TGTGCCAGCAGTTACTCAACAGGGAAAAGAACCTACGAGCAGTACTTC TRBJ2-7 16 TRBV6-2/TRBV6-3 . few
CASSLEGQLGETQYF TGCGCCAGCAGCTTGGAGGGGCAGCTGGGGGAGACCCAGTACTTC TRBJ2-5 15 TRBV5-1 . .
CASSLARNTGELFF TGCGCCAGCAGCTTGGCCAGGAACACCGGGGAGCTGTTTTTT TRBJ2-2 14 TRBV5-1 . many
CASSPGTGVDNEQFF TGCGCCAGCAGCCCCGGGACAGGGGTCGACAATGAGCAGTTCTTC TRBJ2-1 15 TRBV4-3 TRBD1 many
CASSSGGGPPIEAFF TGTGCCAGCAGCTCGGGAGGGGGCCCTCCGATAGAAGCTTTCTTT TRBJ1-1 15 TRBV7-9 TRBD1 many
CASSSTGNYEQYF TGCGCCAGCAGCAGTACAGGAAACTACGAGCAGTACTTC TRBJ2-7 13 TRBV5-1 . few
CASSFRVHTGELFF TGTGCCAGCAGCTTCAGGGTACACACCGGGGAGCTGTTTTTT TRBJ2-2 14 TRBV11-2 . many
CSVPRVDRYGYTF TGCAGCGTTCCCAGGGTAGATCGCTATGGCTACACCTTC TRBJ1-2 13 TRBV29-1 . few
CASSPSTGWEETQYF TGTGCCAGCAGTCCCTCAACCGGCTGGGAAGAGACCCAGTACTTC TRBJ2-5 15 TRBV28 . many
CASSGTGTPHYEQYF TGTGCCAGCAGTGGAACCGGGACTCCGCACTACGAGCAGTACTTC TRBJ2-7 15 TRBV6-2/TRBV6-3 . few
CATSRDKSLSYEQYF TGTGCCACCAGCAGAGATAAGAGCCTTTCCTACGAGCAGTACTTC TRBJ2-7 15 TRBV15 . .
CAIRQVSDYEQYF TGTGCCATTAGACAGGTTTCCGACTACGAGCAGTACTTC TRBJ2-7 13 TRBV10-3 . many
CASSYMPATVYF TGTGCCAGCAGTTACATGCCAGCCACCGTATATTTT TRBJ1-3 12 TRBV6-6 . many
CAWSVDTEAFF TGTGCCTGGAGTGTAGACACTGAAGCTTTCTTT TRBJ1-1 11 TRBV30 . many
CASSFRGGNIGAFF TGCGCCAGCAGCTTCAGAGGCGGGAATATAGGAGCTTTCTTT TRBJ1-1 14 TRBV5-1 . many
CSARVHSGRVYEQYF TGCAGTGCTAGAGTACATAGCGGGAGGGTTTACGAGCAGTACTTC TRBJ2-7 15 TRBV20-1 TRBD2 many
CSAGPGGSSGRRSYNEQFF TGCAGTGCTGGGCCCGGGGGTAGTAGCGGTAGAAGGTCCTACAATGAGCAGTTCTTC TRBJ2-1 19 TRBV20-1 . .
CASSLIPDRPSYNEQFF TGTGCCAGCAGCTTAATACCCGACAGGCCCTCCTACAATGAGCAGTTCTTC TRBJ2-1 17 TRBV7-2 . many
CASSTSGRARNEQFF TGTGCCAGCAGCACGAGCGGGAGGGCCCGGAATGAGCAGTTCTTC TRBJ2-1 15 TRBV7-8 TRBD2 few
CASTEGERNSYNEHFF TGCGCCAGCACCGAAGGGGAGCGCAACTCCTACAATGAGCACTTCTTC TRBJ2-1 16 TRBV4-3 . many
CASSVGGRDTEAFF TGTGCCAGCAGCGTGGGGGGCAGGGACACTGAAGCTTTCTTT TRBJ1-1 14 TRBV9 . many
CASSPWGELDEQFF TGTGCCAGCAGCCCCTGGGGGGAGCTGGATGAGCAGTTCTTC TRBJ2-1 14 TRBV3-1 . medium-sized
CASSTLGSYNEQFF TGTGCCAGCAGTACCCTTGGTTCCTACAATGAGCAGTTCTTC TRBJ2-1 14 TRBV27 . many
CASSLGAARMNTEAFF TGTGCCAGCAGCCTGGGGGCAGCGCGTATGAACACTGAAGCTTTCTTT TRBJ1-1 16 TRBV9 . many
CASSYAWGGATYEQYF TGTGCCAGCAGTTACGCATGGGGGGGCGCGACCTACGAGCAGTACTTC TRBJ2-7 16 TRBV6-5 . many
CASSLSLAKNIQYF TGTGCCAGCAGTTTATCCTTAGCCAAAAACATTCAGTACTTC TRBJ2-4 14 TRBV6-2/TRBV6-3 . .
CSARDTGQFFEKLFF TGCAGTGCTAGAGATACGGGACAGTTTTTTGAAAAACTGTTTTTT TRBJ1-4 15 TRBV20-1 TRBD1 .
CASSQGTGGRNQPQHF TGCGCCAGCAGCCAAGGGACAGGGGGTCGGAATCAGCCCCAGCATTTT TRBJ1-5 16 TRBV4-3 TRBD1 many
CAISENPGATVDGYTF TGTGCCATCAGTGAAAACCCAGGGGCGACGGTAGATGGCTACACCTTC TRBJ1-2 16 TRBV10-3 . many
CASSLPGTLGEEQYF TGTGCCAGCAGCCTACCCGGGACCCTAGGGGAGGAGCAGTACTTC TRBJ2-7 15 TRBV5-6 . many
CASSVNRATYEQYF TGTGCCAGCAGCGTCAACAGGGCAACCTACGAGCAGTACTTC TRBJ2-7 14 TRBV3-1 . many
CASSLGLTARYPIYF TGCGCCAGCAGCTTGGGGCTTACGGCTCGCTATCCCATATATTTT TRBJ1-3 15 TRBV5-1 . .
CASSFRGVDTEAFF TGTGCCAGCAGTTTCCGAGGAGTGGACACTGAAGCTTTCTTT TRBJ1-1 14 TRBV12-3/TRBV12-4 . .
CASSPTASEELFF TGTGCCAGCAGCCCTACCGCTTCTGAGGAGCTGTTTTTT TRBJ2-2 13 TRBV7-8 . many
CSARESGQRYGYTF TGCAGTGCTAGGGAATCGGGACAGCGGTATGGCTACACCTTC TRBJ1-2 14 TRBV20-1 TRBD1 many
CASRDVAGPGTDTQYF TGTGCCAGCAGAGACGTAGCGGGGCCAGGCACAGATACGCAGTATTTT TRBJ2-3 16 TRBV27 TRBD2 many
CASSQASGLSGELFF TGTGCCAGCAGCCAAGCGTCCGGACTGTCCGGGGAGCTGTTTTTT TRBJ2-2 15 TRBV4-2 . many
CASSLTGFTEAFF TGTGCCAGCAGTTTAACAGGGTTTACTGAAGCTTTCTTT TRBJ1-1 13 TRBV27 . few
CASRERSYEQYF TGTGCCAGCAGAGAAAGGAGCTACGAGCAGTACTTC TRBJ2-7 12 TRBV6-1 . many
CASDGLTYEQYF TGTGCCAGCGACGGTCTGACCTACGAGCAGTACTTC TRBJ2-7 12 TRBV7-9 . .
CASSLAPAPADEQFF TGTGCCAGCAGCTTGGCCCCGGCGCCCGCGGATGAGCAGTTCTTC TRBJ2-1 15 TRBV5-6 . few
CASSLRSELSYEQYF TGCGCCAGCAGCCTCAGAAGCGAGTTGTCCTACGAGCAGTACTTC TRBJ2-7 15 TRBV4-1 . .
CSADGVGSFNEQFF TGCAGCGCTGACGGAGTGGGTAGCTTCAATGAGCAGTTCTTC TRBJ2-1 14 TRBV29-1 . many
CASSIGRSYNEQFF TGTGCCAGTAGTATAGGCCGGTCCTACAATGAGCAGTTCTTC TRBJ2-1 14 TRBV19 . few
CASSQTKRGGLSYEQYF TGTGCCAGCAGCCAAACCAAGCGGGGGGGCCTCAGTTACGAGCAGTACTTC TRBJ2-7 17 TRBV3-1 TRBD2 many